This T cell receptor beta chain was sequenced during a study of blood T cell repertoires in COVID-19. Study context: Collection of acute and convalescent COVID-19 samples took place in the United States, Italy and Spain. From T cells, B-cell-depleted T cells, or PBMCs came the material, which was cDNA or gDNA.

This clone came up a few times. From germline, CDR1 is SNHLY and CDR2 FYNNEI. V gave up 4 bases and J gave up 0 bases, with 9 bases separating them. CDR3 length equals 15 residues. As handled by the study authors: Reference gene primers were amplified, and this amplification served to estimate nucleated cell counts. TCRdb's copy holds only in-frame clones and misses some; the assay was immunoSEQ multiplex PCR. From that table come the V and J calls and clone size; the DNA was used to work out D and trimming. The table records fewer than 200,000 clones, nearly 80% of them present only once. Sequencing input: peripheral blood. The chain uses TRBV2 and TRBJ2-2; D may be TRBD1 (6 bases). The receptor comes from a woman aged 70 to 79 with acute or convalescent COVID-19. CDR3 DNA sequence: TGTGCCAGCAGTGGGACAGACTCGAACACCGGGGAGCTGTTTTTT. It encodes CASSGTDSNTGELFF.